The source of this T cell receptor beta chain is a study of post-analysis software for immune sequencing data. The study's findings and limits: TRBV5-6, TRBV5-1 and TRBV20-1 belonged to a set of about 5 TRBV segments that were more frequent in patients than controls. People with multiple sclerosis had a significantly lower normalized Chao1 diversity than controls did.

CDR3 length: 15 residues. Trimming left V 5 bases short and J 3 bases short, with 15 bases between. Germline values: CDR1 MRHNA, CDR2 SNTAGT. Sequencing libraries made from TCR beta cDNA carried unique molecular identifiers. One entry per CDR3 protein results from TCRdb running MiXCR on the PCR reads. The repertoire holds about 160,000 distinct CDR3 sequences, with 35% to 40% as singletons. The sample holds a few counts of this clonotype. Its antigen is currently unknown. Given a much more abundant clone one base away, this may be a read error. The sequence derives from a girl between 5 and 17 years old with multiple sclerosis. Sequences were derived from blood, sampled after autologous hematopoietic stem cell transplantation. The genes are TRBV6-4 and TRBJ2-3; a weak D match, TRBD1 (8 bases). CDR3 bases: TGTGCCAGCAGTCCAACAGGGGGAGGGACAGATACGCAGTATTTT. This translates into CASSPTGGGTDTQYF.